The clone carrying this TCR beta chain was found a few times. V was clipped by 6 bases and J by 0 bases, with 12 bases between them. Germline loops: CDR1 WSHSY, CDR2 SAAADI. The CDR3 covers 14 residues. The record originates from a study of control samples from healthy donors and cancer patients. Only in-frame clones appear in the TCRdb table, and some are missing; sequencing was by immunoSEQ multiplex PCR. The sample carries under 150,000 clones, 87% recorded once. Material for sequencing was blood. The V gene is TRBV10-2, the J gene TRBJ2-7; D uncertain. The TCR originated in a man aged 55 to 70 in good health. The CDR3 nucleotides are TGCGCCAGCAGCGTCGATCCGAGCTCCTACGAGCAGTACTTC. Translated: CASSVDPSSYEQYF.